These 6 T cell receptor beta chains originate from one sample sequenced in a study of human T cells and chemical hapten exposure. Time point described: patch test 1, 2 weeks after DPC sensitization. Treatment defined: therapeutic diphenylcyclopropenone sensitization with weekly scalp DPC. Each CDR3 protein is one row after TCRdb ran MiXCR on the RACE reads. The table has about 120,000 distinct CDR3 sequences, approximately 13% seen once; the top ten hold roughly 0.92%. The specimen comprised whole blood, sampled in connection with sensitization to the hapten diphenylcyclopropenone (DPC). The origin of the receptors is a man aged 18 to 30 with alopecia areata. Some clones in this sample may be carry-over from other donors' samples.

CDR3 in amino acids: CASSYSRGMNTGELFF. CDR3 nucleotides: TGTGCCAGCAGTTACTCCCGGGGGATGAACACCGGGGAGCTGTTTTTT. The V gene is TRBV6-5, the J gene TRBJ2-2, with D possibly being TRBD2 (6 bases). The CDR3 is 16 residues long. Germline assignment: CDR1 MNHEY and CDR2 SVGAGI. V shed 0 bases and J shed 1 base, with 9 bases lying between them.

This clonotype was recorded at least ten times. The chain has TRBV7-8 and TRBJ2-5; possible D gene TRBD2, 5 bases. Trimming cost V 4 bases and J 4 bases, with 10 bases left between them. The CDR3 has 13 amino acids. Germline CDR1 reads SGHVS; CDR2 reads FQNEAQ. CDR3 in amino acids: CASSSGFRETQYF. The CDR3 DNA reads TGTGCCAGCAGCTCGGGATTCAGAGAGACCCAGTACTTC.

This chain connects TRBV3-1 to TRBJ1-2; D ambiguous. V was clipped by 6 bases and J by 6 bases, with 20 bases between them. The germline V gene has CDR1 LGHDT and CDR2 YNNKEL (reference sequence). This CDR3 region has 15 residues. CDR3: CASRTTGPNPDGYTF. As DNA, the CDR3 is TGTGCCAGCAGAACTACCGGGCCCAACCCCGATGGCTACACCTTC.

The chain uses TRBV7-9 and TRBJ2-4; 10 positions agree with TRBD2. J was trimmed by 5 bases and V by 4 bases; bases with no gene match: 2. The CDR3 runs 14 residues. The germline gives CDR1 SEHNR, CDR2 FQNEAQ (reference sequence). The DNA of the CDR3 is TGTGCCAGCAGCTCAAGCGGGGGGGAAAACATTCAGTACTTC. Protein sequence: CASSSSGGENIQYF.

This clonotype was detected a few times. The V call is TRBV7-9, the J call TRBJ1-5, with a weak D call TRBD1 (6 bases). V was clipped by 1 base and J by 4 bases, with 8 bases between them. Germline V gene sequence: CDR1 SEHNR, CDR2 FQNEAQ (reference sequence). The CDR3 spans 14 residues. The CDR3 reads CASSLDRDNQPQHF. CDR3 in DNA: TGTGCCAGCAGCTTAGACAGGGATAATCAGCCCCAGCATTTT.

The CDR3 region has the DNA TGCAGTGCACGGGGGGGCTACGAGCAGTACTTC. It yields the protein CSARGGYEQYF. The chain has TRBV20-1 and TRBJ2-7; 8 bases fit TRBD2. V was clipped by 6 bases and J by 3 bases; unmatched bases: 1. The CDR3 is 11 residues long. CDR1 and CDR2 from the germline V gene are DFQATT and SNEGSKA (reference sequence).